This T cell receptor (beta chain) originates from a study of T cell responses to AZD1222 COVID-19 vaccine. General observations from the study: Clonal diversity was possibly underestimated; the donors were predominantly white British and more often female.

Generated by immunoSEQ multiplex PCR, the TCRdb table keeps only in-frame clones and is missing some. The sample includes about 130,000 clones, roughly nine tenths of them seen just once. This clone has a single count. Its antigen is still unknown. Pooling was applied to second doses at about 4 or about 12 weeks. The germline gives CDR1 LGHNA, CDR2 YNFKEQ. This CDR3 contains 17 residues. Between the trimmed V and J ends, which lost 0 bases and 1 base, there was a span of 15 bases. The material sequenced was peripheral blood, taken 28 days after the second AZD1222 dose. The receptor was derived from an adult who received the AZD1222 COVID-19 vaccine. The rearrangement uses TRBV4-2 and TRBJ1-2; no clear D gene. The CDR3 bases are TGTGCCAGCAGCCAAGATCGTTTGAGGACGGTTAACTATGGCTACACCTTC. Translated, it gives CASSQDRLRTVNYGYTF.